This T cell receptor beta chain was identified in a study of T-cell reconstitution after alpha-beta-depleted transplantation in children (dated by TCRdb to the mid-2010s). General notes on the study: Using TCR repertoire profiling, the study followed T-cell immune reconstitution in a quantitative way in children after TCRalphabeta/CD19-depleted allogeneic hematopoietic cell transplantation. What the study reported, not specific to this receptor: Over subsequent months, a decline in hyperexpanded clone frequencies was noted, and after one year, T-cell counts and TCRbeta diversity were mostly ascribed to newly produced T cells. In some patients, the high TCRbeta diversity seen at day 60 was put down to recipient T cells and intrathymic progenitors that had survived conditioning. The apparently early alphabetaT-cell count recovery about two months after transplant was reportedly dependent on only several hundred rapidly expanded clones derived from non-depleted graft cells.

This clonotype was counted a few times. Its antigen remains undetermined. No qualities accompany the bases; no much larger clone lies one base away. Library preparation used PCR. TCRdb names Illumina HiSeq 2500 as the instrument used. TCR library preparation used molecular barcoding, with unique molecular identifiers applied to normalize quantification of the TCRbeta repertoire. Using fastp trimming at Q25 and MiXCR clonotype assembly, TCRdb reanalyzed the public sequencing data and kept in-frame beta chains. Rows are unified per CDR3 protein, each entry keeping the most common DNA and genes. The sample table holds 500,000 to 650,000 distinct CDR3 sequences, of which over 10% were seen once. Roughly 2.3% of the sample lies in the top ten. The intended sense of this specimen's treatment or condition label: allogeneic hematopoietic cell transplantation with graft depleted of TCRalphabeta T cells and CD19 B cells. TCRalphabeta/CD19-depleted allogeneic hematopoietic cell grafts were given to the transplant recipients, all of whom were children.

This sequence was found in a male patient under 18 who had a stem cell transplant for acute myeloid leukemia, so the T cells may come from the graft donor. This sample comprised PBMCs, mostly from graft donor cells, obtained 360 days after TCRalphabeta/CD19-depleted stem cell transplant.

The CDR3 protein: CAMSRDRDYNEQFF. The DNA sequence follows: TGTGCCATGTCCCGGGACAGGGATTACAATGAGCAGTTCTTC. The chain is made from TRBV10-3 and TRBJ2-1; 9 bases in the junction line up with TRBD1. Per the germline V gene, ENHRY is the CDR1 and SYGVKD is the CDR2. The CDR3 numbers 14 residues from cysteine through phenylalanine. The read is trimmed to its CDR3 DNA, 42 bases read in frame from base 1. Unmatched junction bases come to 7, with V trimmed by 9 bases and J by 4 bases.